This is a list of T cell receptor beta chains from one sample in a study of shared clonotypes between healthy human individuals. Sequencing used immunoSEQ multiplex PCR; TCRdb keeps in-frame clones, though not all of them. The repertoire has fewer than 350,000 clones, around nine tenths of them found once; the top ten carry under 20%. Sequenced: memory CD8+ T cells sorted from blood. The source is a man aged 18 to 30 in good health. Each CDR3 is given with its conserved first and last residue. D genes are given only for firm matches. Not all rows give a size; the values are once, few, many and, for expanded clones, a class.

clone_size j_call d_call v_call cdr3_nt cdr3_aa
- TRBJ2-7 - TRBV5-6 TGTGCCAGCAGCTTCGGAAGGCCGTACGAGCAGTACTTC CASSFGRPYEQYF
- TRBJ2-5 - TRBV20-1 TGCAGTGCTAAAGAGATAGAGACCCAGTACTTC CSAKEIETQYF
- TRBJ2-7 TRBD2 TRBV9 TGTGCCAGCAGCGTAGTCCCTAGCGGGTACTACGAGCAGTACTTC CASSVVPSGYYEQYF
- TRBJ2-1 - TRBV6-5 TGTGCCAGCAGTGGTAGCAGAGGGAAAGTATTCTTC CASSGSRGKVFF
- TRBJ1-1 - TRBV19 TGTGCCAGTAGTATAGATGGGGGGAACACTGAAGCTTTCTTT CASSIDGGNTEAFF
- TRBJ2-3 TRBD2 TRBV7-9 TGTGCCAGCAGCTGCCGGACTAGCGGCCGCACAGATACGCAGTATTTT CASSCRTSGRTDTQYF
- TRBJ1-1 - TRBV5-4 TGTGCCAGCAGCACAGAGGAGACTGAAGCTTTCTTT CASSTEETEAFF
- TRBJ2-7 - TRBV28 TGTGCCAGCAGTTGGGGGGTCTCCTACGAGCAGTACTTC CASSWGVSYEQYF
- TRBJ2-6 - TRBV7-2 TGTGCCAGCAGCTTAGCGGGTCAGGTGGTCCTCTCTGGGGCCAACGTCCTGACTTTC CASSLAGQVVLSGANVLTF
- TRBJ1-2 TRBD1 TRBV9 TGTGCCAGCAGCGTAGTCGACAGGGTTCCCTACTATGGCTACACCTTC CASSVVDRVPYYGYTF
- TRBJ1-1 TRBD1 TRBV28 TGTGCCAGCATTTACGGACAGGGGGCTGGGACTGAAGCCTTCTTT CASIYGQGAGTEAFF
- TRBJ2-7 - TRBV7-7 TGTGCTAGCAGCTTAGGGGCAGGACCGACCTACGAGCAGTACTTC CASSLGAGPTYEQYF
- TRBJ1-6 TRBD1 TRBV19 TGTGCCAGTAGTATGGGACAGGGGCATTCACCCCTCCACTTT CASSMGQGHSPLHF
- TRBJ1-2 - TRBV13 TGTGCCAGCAGCTTAGGCCTAAGTCCCGGCTACACCTTC CASSLGLSPGYTF
- TRBJ1-5 - TRBV18 TGTGCCAGCTCAGCGACAGCGAGCAATCAGCCCCAGCATTTT CASSATASNQPQHF
- TRBJ1-5 TRBD1 TRBV29-1 TGCAGCGCTCTAATCGGGGACAGCGCTAATCAGCCCCAGCATTTT CSALIGDSANQPQHF
- TRBJ2-2 - TRBV5-1 TGCGCCAGCAGCTGGACAGACGCGAACACCGGGGAGCTGTTTTTT CASSWTDANTGELFF
- TRBJ2-7 TRBD2 TRBV5-1 TGCGCCAGCAGCTTGGGCGGGAGGTCCCCCGACGAGCAGTACTTC CASSLGGRSPDEQYF
- TRBJ2-7 - TRBV9 TGTGCCAGCAGCGTAGGCCGGTCCGCCTACGAGCAGTACTTC CASSVGRSAYEQYF
few TRBJ2-2 - TRBV5-1 TGCGCCAGCAGCTTCGGAGGGACCGGGGAGCTGTTTTTT CASSFGGTGELFF
- TRBJ2-3 - TRBV6-1 TGTGCCAGCAGTGACTTTTTTAGCACAGATACGCAGTATTTT CASSDFFSTDTQYF
once TRBJ2-7 - TRBV9 TGTGCCAGCAGCCCCGATAGAGGAGAGCAGTACTTC CASSPDRGEQYF
- TRBJ2-5 TRBD1 TRBV4-2 TGTGCCAGCAGCGCGGGACAGGGCGGGGAGACCCAGTACTTC CASSAGQGGETQYF
medium-sized TRBJ2-7 - TRBV7-8 TGTGCCAGCAGCTTAGTCGGGGAAGCCTACGAGCAGTACTTC CASSLVGEAYEQYF
- TRBJ2-2 - TRBV27 TGTGCCAGCAGTTTATCGGCAGGGCATGCGAACACCGGGGAGCTGTTTTTT CASSLSAGHANTGELFF
- TRBJ2-3 TRBD2 TRBV11-2 TGTGCCAGCAGCTTAGTAGCGGGGGGGCTAGATACGCAGTATTTT CASSLVAGGLDTQYF
- TRBJ1-4 TRBD1 TRBV6-5 TGTGCCAGCAGTTACTCACAGGGGGGGAGGGAAAAACTGTTTTTT CASSYSQGGREKLFF
- TRBJ2-1 TRBD1 TRBV4-2 TGTGCCAGCAGCCGGGGGAGGGGACAGGGACGGAACATACAGACGTCGAGCTCCTACAATGAGCAGTTCTTC CASSRGRGQGRNIQTSSSYNEQFF
- TRBJ2-2 TRBD2 TRBV30 TGTGCCTGGAGTGTACCCCTTAGCGGGATGTCCGGGGAGCTGTTTTTT CAWSVPLSGMSGELFF
- TRBJ1-3 - TRBV4-3 TGCGCCAGCAGCCAAGATTCTTTAGGGTCGATCGGGGCTGGAAACACCATATATTTT CASSQDSLGSIGAGNTIYF
once TRBJ2-1 TRBD2 TRBV6-4 TGTGCCAGCAAAGCCCTACCCTCCGAACTAGCGGGAGGCAATGAGCAGTTCTTC CASKALPSELAGGNEQFF
- TRBJ2-5 - TRBV10-3 TGTGCCATCAGTGACCACGACCAAGAGACCCAGTACTTC CAISDHDQETQYF
- TRBJ2-7 - TRBV2 TGTGCCAGCAGCTCTGGGGACTTATACTCCTACGAGCAGTACTTC CASSSGDLYSYEQYF
- TRBJ2-7 TRBD2 TRBV10-3 TGTGCCATCAGTGAGACTAGCGGGGGGACCTCCTACGAGCAGTACTTC CAISETSGGTSYEQYF
once TRBJ2-5 TRBD2 TRBV9 TGTGCCAGCAGCGGGACGGGGGGGCCTCAAGAGACCCAGTACTTC CASSGTGGPQETQYF
- TRBJ2-1 - TRBV30 TGTGCCTGGAGTCTAAGCTCCTACAATGAGCAGTTCTTC CAWSLSSYNEQFF
- TRBJ2-1 - TRBV7-4 TGTGCCAGCAGCTCACCGGGGCGGTTCAGCAATGAGCAGTTCTTC CASSSPGRFSNEQFF
many TRBJ2-7 TRBD1 TRBV27 TGTGCCAGCAGTCTAGGACAGGGGGCCTACGAGCAGTACTTC CASSLGQGAYEQYF
few TRBJ1-5 - TRBV10-3 TGTGCCATCAGTGATGACTCCGAATGGCCCCAGCATTTT CAISDDSEWPQHF